The 15 T cell receptor beta chains below were found in one sample sequenced in a study of tumor-infiltrating lymphocytes in primary liver carcinoma. Extraction of RNA together with DNA used roughly 20-32 mg of unsorted bulk tissue. From roughly 0.45 ug total RNA, TCR beta cDNA was generated with a primer in the constant region. Libraries covering TCR beta were generated through three nested multiplex PCR rounds (using a slightly modified ARM-PCR). A C-beta reverse primer and TRBV1-TRBV30 forward primers served in each of the first two PCR rounds, at ten to eleven cycles apiece. TCRdb independently ran MiXCR on the multiplex PCR reads; one entry per CDR3 protein. The sample consists of tens of thousands of distinct CDR3 sequences, approximately 77% of them appearing once. Sequencing used liver tumor tissue from sampling region 1. Sample subset: tumor region T1, superior pole. These TCRs come from a man in his forties or fifties with primary liver carcinoma and hepatitis B virus infection.

This clonotype has only one observation. A read error may account for a junction end that differs from germline. This chain connects TRBV6-2 or TRBV6-3 to TRBJ2-7; the match to TRBD2 covers 13 bases. Germline V gene lookup returns CDR1 MNHEY and CDR2 SVGEGT. There are 15 residues in the CDR3. CDR3 sequence reads: CASIPGTSGAYDQYF. The CDR3 DNA reads TGTGCCAGCATACCCGGGACTAGCGGGGCGTACGATCAGTACTTC.

Of note for this clonotype: One junction end does not reproduce the germline sequence, and a read error may be involved. The chain combines TRBV28 with TRBJ2-7; D call uncertain. Germline V CDR1 and CDR2: MDHEN, SYDVKM. The length of the CDR3 is 14 residues. This chain's CDR3 is CASIMKRIYYEQHF. The CDR3 bases are TGTGCCAGCATCATGAAGAGGATATACTACGAGCAGCACTTC.

In this sample, this clonotype turned up many times. The CDR3 reads CSVDGGTMNTEAFF. CDR3 in DNA: TGCAGCGTTGACGGTGGTACCATGAACACTGAAGCTTTCTTT. This rearrangement joins TRBV29-1 to TRBJ1-1; D uncertain. V gave up 3 bases and J gave up 0 bases, with 11 bases separating them. The CDR3 is 14 residues long. Looked up from germline, CDR1 is SQVTM and CDR2 is ANQGSEA.

This clonotype appeared many times. The junction does not match germline at one end; this may be a read error. CDR3 loop: CASSPGQGSTEASF. CDR3 coding DNA: TGTGCCAGCAGTCCGGGACAGGGTAGCACTGAAGCTTCCTTT. This sequence joins TRBV6-6 and TRBJ1-1; 9 bases align to TRBD1. Germline V gene data show CDR1 as MNHNY and CDR2 as SVGAGI (reference sequence). This CDR3 region has 14 residues.

This clonotype was found many times. V and J are TRBV5-1 and TRBJ2-5; D gene uncertain. Per the germline V gene, CDR1 is SGHRS and CDR2 is YFSETQ. The V end lost 0 bases, the J end lost 3 bases, and 0 bases lay between the germline ends. The CDR3 length is 11 residues. Here the CDR3 reads CASSLEETQYF. In nucleotides, the CDR3 is TGCGCCAGCAGCTTGGAAGAGACCCAGTACTTC.

Remarks on this clonotype: At one boundary the junction diverges from the germline segment, which might be a read error. This chain uses TRBV5-8 with TRBJ2-5; 7 nucleotides align to TRBD2. This CDR3 has 15 amino acids. Per germline, CDR1 SGHTS and CDR2 YDEGEE. The CDR3 spells CTSSLGAGGRETQYF. CDR3 coding DNA: TGTACCAGTAGCTTGGGAGCCGGGGGGAGAGAGACCCAGTACTTC. The full variable domain, completed using reference TRBV5-8 and TRBJ2-5, is EAGVTQSPTHLIKTRGQQATLRCSPISGHTSVYWYQQALGLGLQFLLWYDEGEERNRGNFPPRFSGRQFPNYSSELNVNALELEDSALYLCTSSLGAGGRETQYFGPGTRLLVL.

As for this clonotype: The junction departs from germline at one end; a sequencing error may be responsible. The rearrangement uses TRBV4-1 and TRBJ1-1; D call uncertain. The CDR3 contains 15 residues. Germline V gene data show CDR1 as MGHRA and CDR2 as YSYEKL. CDR3 loop: CASNQGLNMKTEAFF. In DNA form, the CDR3 reads TGCGCCAGCAACCAAGGCCTTAATATGAAGACTGAAGCTTTCTTT.

For this clonotype: A read error is possible here, since a much larger clone lies one base away. The chain employs TRBV5-1 and TRBJ2-2, with 9 nucleotides matching TRBD1. This CDR3 has 15 residues. Germline CDR1 SGHRS, CDR2 YFSETQ. Unmatched junction bases numbered 5, after V lost 4 bases and J lost 4 bases. The CDR3 loop reads CASSGDRALTGELFF. The CDR3 DNA reads as TGCGCCAGCAGCGGGGACAGGGCGCTCACCGGGGAGCTGTTTTTT.

Concerning this clonotype itself: The junction departs from germline at one end; a sequencing error may be responsible. The chain employs TRBV6-5 and TRBJ2-6; TRBD2 might be the D (5 bases). Germline loops: CDR1 MNHEY, CDR2 SVGAGI. This CDR3 comprises 15 residues. CDR3 in amino acids: CASSQRSTGANVLTF. In DNA, the CDR3 is TGTGCTAGCAGTCAGCGGAGCACTGGGGCCAACGTCCTGACTTTC.

With respect to this clonotype: A single base separates this from a much larger clone, so it may be a read error. This chain joins TRBV2 and TRBJ2-1; D call uncertain. The CDR3 extends over 15 amino acids. CDR1 is SNHLY and CDR2 is FYNNEI in the germline V gene. CDR3 DNA: TGTGCCAGCAGTGAGAGACCATACCCTTACAATGTGCAGTTCTTC. Amino acids: CASSERPYPYNVQFF.

Note on this clonotype: The junction shows a germline mismatch at one end, possibly a read error. The chain carries TRBV6-5 and TRBJ2-1; 11 bases match TRBD2. CDR3 size: 16 residues. Germline V gives CDR1 MNHEY, CDR2 SVGAGI. DNA for the CDR3: TGTGCCAGCAATCTTACTAGCGGGAGAAATGACAATGAGCAGTCCTTC. Its translation: CASNLTSGRNDNEQSF.

About this clonotype itself: The junction shows a germline mismatch at one end, possibly a read error. V usage is TRBV4-1 and J usage is TRBJ2-1; unclear D gene. CDR3 length: 12 residues. Germline CDR1 MGHRA, CDR2 YSYEKL. The CDR3 loop reads CASSQTPCEQFF. DNA for the CDR3: TGTGCCAGCAGCCAGACACCATGTGAGCAGTTCTTC.

Comment on this clonotype: A junction end diverges from the germline sequence, so it may reflect a read error. The V gene is TRBV5-6, the J gene TRBJ2-5; D may be TRBD1 or TRBD2 (5 bases each). This CDR3 region has 15 residues. CDR1 is SGHDT, CDR2 YYEEEE, per germline. CDR3 sequence (DNA): TGTGCCGGCAGCTCGCGAGGGGCCCGTCGAGAGACCCAGTACTTC. Translating gives CAGSSRGARRETQYF.

Details on this clonotype: A much larger clone differs by one base, so this may be a read error. The genes are TRBV28 and TRBJ2-3; perhaps TRBD2 as D (5 bases). CDR1 and CDR2 (germline): MDHEN, SYDVKM. CDR3 size: 14 residues. V lost 4 bases to trimming and J lost 4 bases, with 12 bases between them. Written as DNA, the CDR3 is TGTGCCAGCAGTTCAACAATTAGCGCAGATACGCAGTATTTT. Translation: CASSSTISADTQYF.

This clonotype was observed a handful of times. The chain couples TRBV9 to TRBJ1-3, with D hard to call. Per germline, CDR1 SGDLS and CDR2 YYNGEE. The CDR3 sequence is 15 residues long. Trimming removed 0 bases from V and 0 bases from J, with 7 bases in between. The CDR3 nucleotides are TGTGCCAGCAGCGTAGATGGTGTCTCTGGAAACACCATATATTTT. This sequence encodes CASSVDGVSGNTIYF.